This entry lists 24 T cell receptor beta chains sequenced from one sample in a study of T cells in Graves' hyperthyroidism and ophthalmopathy. The investigators amplified TCR beta CDR3 regions from RNA transcripts. The study used the HTBI primer set for a first-round RT-PCR of the TCR CDR3. TCRdb called the multiplex PCR reads again in MiXCR, with one record for every CDR3 protein. There are hundreds of thousands of distinct CDR3 sequences in the sample; over 15% occur only once, and roughly 18% lies in the top ten. The sequencing input was blood. The receptors shown here come from a woman aged 18-29 years with Graves' hyperthyroidism.

This chain connects TRBV6-2 or TRBV6-3 to TRBJ1-2; D may be TRBD1 (6 bases). V was trimmed by 5 bases and J by 8 bases, leaving 15 bases between them. The CDR3 is 13 residues long. Germline-derived CDR1 and CDR2 are MNHEY and SVGEGT. CDR3: CASSGGRLGGYTF. The CDR3 DNA follows: TGTGCCAGCAGTGGGGGGCGGCTAGGGGGCTACACCTTC.

The chain is built from TRBV25-1 and TRBJ2-2; either TRBD1 or TRBD2 may supply D (7 bases each). CDR1 and CDR2 (germline): MGHDK, SYGVNS. The CDR3 has 14 amino acids. The ends were cut back, 6 bases at V and 7 bases at J, with 15 bases in the middle. The CDR3 sequence is CASRVQGRGGELFF. CDR3 in DNA: TGTGCCAGCAGGGTACAGGGGAGGGGCGGGGAGCTGTTTTTT.

The chain employs TRBV19 and TRBJ1-5; no clear D. CDR1 and CDR2 from the germline V gene are LNHDA and SQIVND (reference sequence). V was cut by 3 bases and J by 7 bases, with 7 bases left in between. The CDR3 is made up of 12 amino acids. In nucleotides, the CDR3 is TGTGCCAGTAGTATCCGGAACCAGCCCCAGCATTTT. The encoded protein is CASSIRNQPQHF.

The chain uses TRBV20-1 and TRBJ2-2; D gene uncertain. This CDR3 is built from 11 residues. Germline V gives CDR1 DFQATT, CDR2 SNEGSKA (reference sequence). Between the trimmed V and J ends, which lost 7 bases and 2 bases, there was a span of 5 bases. CDR3 sequence reads: CSVTNTGELFF. CDR3 coding DNA: TGCAGTGTCACCAACACCGGGGAGCTGTTTTTT.

The chain uses TRBV4-1 and TRBJ1-4, with D uncertain. V lost 0 bases and J lost 4, with 9 bases in between. Germline CDR1 and CDR2: MGHRA and YSYEKL. This CDR3 spans 15 amino acids. This CDR3 is CASSQDIGNNEKLFF. CDR3 DNA: TGCGCCAGCAGCCAAGATATTGGGAATAATGAAAAACTGTTTTTT.

This clonotype was seen only once. This chain links TRBV5-4 with TRBJ1-4; D is undetermined. V lost 4 bases and J 7 bases, leaving 11 bases between the germline ends. Germline CDR1 reads SGHNT; CDR2 reads YYREEE (reference sequence). CDR3 size: 13 residues. CDR3 residues: CASSPFPGEKLFF. The CDR3, as DNA: TGTGCCAGCAGCCCCTTTCCCGGTGAAAAACTGTTTTTT.

This clonotype was seen many times. The chain joins TRBV6-6 to TRBJ1-1; 9 nucleotides line up with TRBD1. The CDR3 has 15 residues. The V gene end was trimmed by 2 bases and the J gene end by 7 bases; junction bases not matched to a gene: 8. CDR1 and CDR2 from the germline V gene are MNHNY and SVGAGI (reference sequence). CDR3 loop: CASSYGPDRGVEAFF. CDR3 DNA sequence: TGTGCCAGCAGTTACGGCCCGGACAGGGGTGTTGAAGCTTTCTTT.

The chain combines TRBV3-1 with TRBJ2-1, with a tentative D call TRBD2 (7 bases). The CDR3 extends over 16 amino acids. Germline values: CDR1 LGHDT, CDR2 YNNKEL (reference sequence). V lost 2 bases to trimming and J lost 4 bases, with 15 bases between them. The CDR3 sequence is CASSQRTRGRYNEQFF. CDR3 bases: TGTGCCAGCAGCCAACGCACGCGGGGGCGTTACAATGAGCAGTTCTTC.

This chain connects TRBV19 to TRBJ1-6; D not resolved. Trimming took off 7 bases at V and 10 bases at J, with 20 bases between the two ends. Germline V gene lookup returns CDR1 LNHDA and CDR2 SQIVND (reference sequence). This CDR3 has 15 amino acids. The CDR3 bases are TGTGCCAGTACTCGTGTGCCAGTAGGATTCTCACCCCTCCACTTT. This sequence encodes CASTRVPVGFSPLHF. Looking up the rest from reference TRBV19 and TRBJ1-6 gives the full variable domain: DGGITQSPKYLFRKEGQNVTLSCEQNLNHDAMYWYRQDPGQGLRLIYYSQIVNDFQKGDIAEGYSVSREKKESFPLTVTSAQKNPTAFYLCASTRVPVGFSPLHFGNGTRLTVT.

The sample holds a few counts of this clonotype. The rearrangement links TRBV7-8 to TRBJ2-5; tentative D call: TRBD2 (6 bases). Germline lookup yields CDR1 SGHVS and CDR2 FQNEAQ. The V end was cut by 5 bases, the J end by 4 bases, with 20 bases between. The CDR3 runs 16 residues. CDR3 sequence reads: CASSPRASGVSETQYF. The CDR3 DNA sequence: TGTGCCAGCAGCCCACGGGCATCGGGGGTTTCAGAGACCCAGTACTTC.

This clonotype was seen ten or more times. V is TRBV6-2 or TRBV6-3 and J is TRBJ1-1; D unresolved. Germline values: CDR1 MNHEY, CDR2 SVGEGT. Trimming removed 2 bases from V and 3 bases from J, with 7 bases in between. The CDR3 runs 13 residues. This chain's CDR3 is CASSYGRYTEAFF. In DNA form, the CDR3 reads TGTGCCAGCAGTTACGGCCGTTACACTGAAGCTTTCTTT.

This clonotype was counted between two and nine times. The chain links TRBV24-1 to TRBJ1-5; no firm D call. Germline V gene sequence: CDR1 KGHDR, CDR2 SFDVKD. This CDR3 has 14 residues. Trimming took 0 bases from V and 4 from J, leaving 6 bases between them. In DNA form, the CDR3 reads TGTGCCACCAGTGATTTGGGAAGGAATCAGCCCCAGCATTTT. Protein sequence: CATSDLGRNQPQHF.

The chain recombines TRBV18 with TRBJ1-4; D ambiguous. Germline V gives CDR1 KGHSH, CDR2 LQKENI. V lost 1 base and J lost 0, with 9 bases in between. This CDR3 is built from 16 residues. CDR3 sequence: CASSPRGSSTNEKLFF. The CDR3 bases are TGTGCCAGCTCACCACGGGGTTCCTCAACTAATGAAAAACTGTTTTTT.

This clonotype has at least ten counts. The chain is built from TRBV20-1 and TRBJ2-7; D is perhaps TRBD2 (5 bases). V lost 5 bases to trimming and J lost 5 bases, with 13 bases between them. This CDR3 contains 12 residues. In germline, CDR1 is DFQATT, CDR2 SNEGSKA (reference sequence). In DNA form, the CDR3 reads TGCAGTGCTCCGGGAACCGGGCACGAGCAGTACTTC. The encoded protein is CSAPGTGHEQYF.

Many counts were recorded for this clonotype. The rearrangement links TRBV5-1 to TRBJ2-3; TRBD1 might be the D (6 bases). The CDR3 has 15 residues. The V gene's germline CDR1 is SGHRS and CDR2 YFSETQ. Trimming stripped 5 bases from V and 4 bases from J, with 17 bases between. The CDR3 region has the DNA TGCGCCAGCAGATATGGACAGCTCCCCCCAGATACGCAGTATTTT. It specifies CASRYGQLPPDTQYF.

This clonotype was observed a handful of times. This rearrangement joins TRBV6-6 to TRBJ1-5; no clear D. Trimming shortened V by 0 bases and J by 5 bases, and 5 bases separated the two germline ends. The CDR3 totals 13 residues. CDR1 is MNHNY, CDR2 SVGAGI, per germline (reference sequence). CDR3 protein: CASSYSIYQPQHF. The DNA of the CDR3 is TGTGCCAGCAGTTACTCTATTTATCAGCCCCAGCATTTT.

Ten or more counts support this clonotype. This sequence joins TRBV12-3 or TRBV12-4 and TRBJ1-2; TRBD1 might be the D (5 bases). This CDR3 region has 15 residues. Trimming left V 3 bases short and J 6 bases short, with 17 bases between. CDR3: CASSFVSRQRDGYTF. The CDR3 region has the DNA TGTGCCAGCAGTTTCGTGTCCCGACAGAGGGATGGCTACACCTTC.

This clonotype showed up just a few times. The gene calls are TRBV20-1 and TRBJ2-2; no reliable D call. Trimming took off 0 bases at V and 4 bases at J, with 6 bases between the two ends. Per the germline V gene, CDR1 is DFQATT and CDR2 is SNEGSKA (reference sequence). This CDR3 contains 13 residues. The CDR3 sequence: CSAREGFTGELFF. CDR3 nucleotides: TGCAGTGCTAGAGAAGGTTTCACCGGGGAGCTGTTTTTT.

This clonotype has a count of ten or more. The rearrangement links TRBV20-1 to TRBJ2-5, with D possibly TRBD2 on 5 matching bases. This CDR3 contains 12 residues. The germline V gene encodes CDR1 DFQATT and CDR2 SNEGSKA (reference sequence). Trimming took off 6 bases at V and 0 bases at J, with 8 bases between the two ends. The CDR3 protein is CSAGLNQETQYF. The CDR3 DNA follows: TGCAGTGCAGGACTCAACCAAGAGACCCAGTACTTC.

Many counts were recorded for this clonotype. J is TRBJ2-3 and V is TRBV27; D is perhaps TRBD1 (6 bases). The V end lost 8 bases, the J end lost 0 bases, and 15 bases lay between the germline ends. In germline, CDR1 is MNHEY, CDR2 SMNVEV (reference sequence). The CDR3 has 15 amino acids. The CDR3: CASCLGTPSTDTQYF. The CDR3 coding sequence is TGTGCCAGCTGCCTCGGGACACCGAGCACAGATACGCAGTATTTT.

The rearrangement links TRBV7-9 to TRBJ1-6; no clear D gene. The length of the CDR3 is 16 residues. Trimming removed 7 bases at V and 0 bases at J, with 13 bases between. The germline V gene has CDR1 SEHNR and CDR2 FQNEAQ (reference sequence). As DNA, the CDR3 is TGTGCCAGCATAATGACTTCGAGCTCCTATAATTCACCCCTCCACTTT. It is translated as CASIMTSSSYNSPLHF.

The chain recombines TRBV5-1 with TRBJ2-2, with D perhaps TRBD2 (5 bases). In germline, CDR1 is SGHRS, CDR2 YFSETQ. V lost 6 bases and J lost 0, with 15 bases in between. This CDR3 has 16 residues. The CDR3 nucleotides are TGCGCCAGCACCCCACGCGGGTTCGCGAACACCGGGGAGCTGTTTTTT. Translated, it gives CASTPRGFANTGELFF.

This clonotype appeared a few times. The chain employs TRBV6-1 and TRBJ1-5, with D tentatively TRBD1 (5 bases). CDR1 is MNHNS, CDR2 SASEGT, per germline. V lost 7 bases and J lost 1, with 11 bases in between. This CDR3 is built from 14 residues. DNA for the CDR3: TGTGCCAGCAAGATCGGGGGAAGCAATCAGCCCCAGCATTTT. Translation: CASKIGGSNQPQHF.

This chain joins TRBV10-3 and TRBJ1-5, with 7 bases identical to TRBD1. The CDR3 totals 14 residues. V was pared by 2 bases and J by 6 bases, with 4 bases of the junction left unmatched. Germline values: CDR1 ENHRY, CDR2 SYGVKD. For the CDR3, the DNA is TGTGCCATCAGTGAGGAGGGGGCAGGTCAGCCCCAGCATTTT. Protein: CAISEEGAGQPQHF.